Below, 32 T cell receptor beta chains from the same sample are listed, as sequenced in a study of T cells after yellow fever vaccination. TCRdb reanalysed the 5' RACE reads using MiXCR and keeps one entry per CDR3 protein. The repertoire holds 550,000 to 750,000 distinct CDR3 sequences, with 13% as singletons. Source: PBMCs, taken on the day of the yellow fever booster vaccination. The origin of the receptors is a young man who received the YFV17D yellow fever vaccine.

This clonotype was observed a few times. The genes are TRBV7-9 and TRBJ2-5, with 13 bases matching TRBD2. The CDR3 is made up of 16 amino acids. Trimming cost V 4 bases and J 1 base; bases outside gene matches: 3. Germline lookup yields CDR1 SEHNR and CDR2 FQNEAQ (reference sequence). The CDR3 loop is CASSSGTSGIQETQYF. The CDR3 DNA follows: TGTGCCAGCAGCTCCGGGACTAGCGGGATCCAAGAGACCCAGTACTTC.

The chain has TRBV20-1 and TRBJ2-7, with 8 bases identical to TRBD1. The CDR3 has 15 amino acids. Losses at the gene ends were 6 bases for V and 1 base for J; bases not matched to a gene: 11. Looked up from germline, CDR1 is DFQATT and CDR2 is SNEGSKA (reference sequence). CDR3 protein: CSARDRTFYSYEQYF. CDR3 sequence (DNA): TGCAGTGCCCGGGACAGGACATTTTATTCCTACGAGCAGTACTTC.

The CDR3 region has the DNA TGCAGTGCTAGAGACACAGGGGGGTTATCCTACGAGCAGTACTTC. Protein: CSARDTGGLSYEQYF. The chain combines TRBV20-1 with TRBJ2-7; 8 bases fit TRBD1. V shed 0 bases and J 1 base; nucleotides not matched to a gene: 5. There are 15 residues in the CDR3. Germline V gives CDR1 DFQATT, CDR2 SNEGSKA (reference sequence).

The chain couples TRBV10-2 to TRBJ1-1; 12 nucleotides agree with TRBD1. Trimming at V came to 9 bases and at J to 6 bases, leaving 8 bases not matched to a gene. CDR1 and CDR2 (germline): WSHSY, SAAADI. The CDR3 has 14 residues. The chain's CDR3 is CASTRGQGASEAFF. CDR3 nucleotide sequence: TGCGCCAGTACCCGGGGACAGGGGGCATCTGAAGCTTTCTTT.

The table lists this clonotype with a few counts. The V gene is TRBV5-1, the J gene TRBJ2-2, with 10 nucleotides matching TRBD2. Trimming took 1 base from V and 5 from J; bases not matched to a gene: 8. The CDR3 extends over 17 amino acids. The germline gives CDR1 SGHRS, CDR2 YFSETQ. CDR3 sequence (DNA): TGCGCCAGCAGCTTGACCCCCCGGACTAGCGGTACCGGGGAGCTGTTTTTT. The encoded protein is CASSLTPRTSGTGELFF.

This chain links TRBV19 with TRBJ2-7; TRBD1 aligns across 10 bases. V trimming: 5 bases; J trimming: 3 bases; junction bases outside the gene matches: 7. Germline CDR1 is LNHDA and CDR2 is SQIVND (reference sequence). CDR3 length equals 15 residues. CDR3 in DNA: TGTGCCAGTAGTGCCTCGGACAGGGGGATCTACGAGCAGTACTTC. It is translated as CASSASDRGIYEQYF.

The chain uses TRBV19 and TRBJ2-1; D call uncertain. The CDR3 length is 15 residues. V was cut by 6 bases and J by 0 bases, with 12 bases left in between. CDR1 LNHDA and CDR2 SQIVND come from the germline V gene (reference sequence). Written as DNA, the CDR3 is TGTGCCAGTAGGGGTTCCGCGAGCTCCTACAATGAGCAGTTCTTC. Its translation is CASRGSASSYNEQFF.

This clonotype has more than one count but fewer than ten. The chain is built from TRBV27 and TRBJ2-6; D perhaps matches TRBD1 (5 bases). CDR1 MNHEY and CDR2 SMNVEV come from the germline V gene (reference sequence). CDR3 length: 15 amino acids. The V end was cut by 4 bases, the J end by 2 bases, with 9 bases between. The CDR3, as DNA: TGTGCCAGCAGTTCCAAAGGGGCTGGGGCCAACGTCCTGACTTTC. Amino acids: CASSSKGAGANVLTF.

The chain links TRBV5-6 to TRBJ2-2; TRBD2 is a possible D gene (7 bases). CDR3 length: 14 amino acids. In germline, CDR1 is SGHDT, CDR2 YYEEEE. Trimming stripped 2 bases from V and 7 bases from J, with 12 bases between. In nucleotides, the CDR3 is TGTGCCAGCAGCTTACTAGCGACAGGCGGGGAGCTGTTTTTT. Residues: CASSLLATGGELFF. Filled out from reference TRBV5-6 and TRBJ2-2, the complete variable domain reads DAGVTQSPTHLIKTRGQQVTLRCSPKSGHDTVSWYQQALGQGPQFIFQYYEEEERQRGNFPDRFSGHQFPNYSSELNVNALLLGDSALYLCASSLLATGGELFFGEGSRLTVL.

The chain couples TRBV7-2 to TRBJ2-4, with D unclear. CDR3 length equals 16 residues. V shed 5 bases and J shed 2 bases, with 16 bases lying between them. Per germline, CDR1 SGHTA and CDR2 FQGNSA. The CDR3 nucleotides read TGTGCCAGCAGCCCACTGGGCGGCGTGACCAAAAACATTCAGTACTTC. Amino acid sequence: CASSPLGGVTKNIQYF.

This rearrangement joins TRBV20-1 to TRBJ2-7; 13 bases align to TRBD2. The CDR3 runs 14 residues. Germline CDR1 DFQATT, CDR2 SNEGSKA (reference sequence). V lost 0 bases to trimming and J lost 6 bases; unmatched junction nucleotides: 2. Here the CDR3 reads CSARDGLAGAEQYF. The CDR3 coding sequence is TGCAGTGCTAGAGATGGACTAGCGGGAGCCGAGCAGTACTTC.

The sample holds a few counts of this clonotype. The V call is TRBV7-2, the J call TRBJ1-2; D is ambiguous. This CDR3 has 13 amino acids. Trimming stripped 2 bases from V and 5 bases from J, with 9 bases between. The germline V gene encodes CDR1 SGHTA and CDR2 FQGNSA. This CDR3 is CASSLQDRYGYTF. CDR3 DNA: TGTGCCAGCAGCTTACAGGATAGATATGGCTACACCTTC.

The chain joins TRBV15 to TRBJ2-1, with 8 bases aligning to TRBD2. The germline V gene has CDR1 LNHNV and CDR2 YYDKDF (reference sequence). V shed 1 base and J 8 bases; nucleotides not matched to a gene: 25. The CDR3 loop spans 21 amino acids. The CDR3 region has the DNA TGTGCCACCAGCAGAGGGGTCGGTAGCGGGGCGAATAAGCCCGGTGGCCATGAGCAGTTCTTC. Residues: CATSRGVGSGANKPGGHEQFF.

This clonotype was observed a handful of times. The chain has TRBV12-3 or TRBV12-4 and TRBJ2-7; D remains ambiguous. Trimming removed 6 bases from V and 3 bases from J, with 9 bases in between. The CDR3 is 12 residues long. CDR3 sequence (DNA): TGTGCCAGCAGCGAACGAGACTACGAGCAGTACTTC. It codes for CASSERDYEQYF.

A word on this clonotype: One junction end disagrees with the germline gene, perhaps due to a read error. The chain has TRBV5-1 and TRBJ2-2, with TRBD2 as a possible D gene (5 bases). The CDR3 totals 13 residues. Germline V lookup: CDR1 SGHRS, CDR2 YFSETQ. The CDR3 DNA follows: TGCGCCAGCAGCTTACAGCGCACCGGGGAGATGTTTTTT. This sequence encodes CASSLQRTGEMFF.

This clonotype was seen a few times. This chain connects TRBV20-1 to TRBJ2-7, with TRBD2 matching over 15 bases. With 4 bases clipped from V and 0 bases from J, the junction kept 4 bases outside the gene matches. The CDR3 has 16 residues. Germline V lookup: CDR1 DFQATT, CDR2 SNEGSKA (reference sequence). The DNA for the CDR3 is TGCAGTGCTACCGGGACTAGCGGGAGGAGCTCCTACGAGCAGTACTTC. This encodes CSATGTSGRSSYEQYF.

The chain combines TRBV20-1 with TRBJ1-1; D may be TRBD1 (6 bases). The CDR3 spans 14 residues. Trimming stripped 1 base from V and 4 bases from J, with 13 bases between. CDR1 is DFQATT and CDR2 is SNEGSKA in the germline V gene (reference sequence). This CDR3 is CSARGETGSTEAFF. CDR3 nucleotides: TGCAGTGCTAGAGGAGAAACAGGGTCCACTGAAGCTTTCTTT.

This clonotype was recorded a few times. The chain recombines TRBV7-2 with TRBJ2-3, with no clear D. This CDR3 spans 13 amino acids. V was cut by 5 bases and J by 4 bases, with 10 bases left in between. Germline V CDR1 and CDR2: SGHTA, FQGNSA. The CDR3 here is CASSPTLADTQYF. The CDR3 DNA sequence: TGTGCCAGCAGCCCTACTTTAGCAGATACGCAGTATTTT.

The chain carries TRBV6-2 or TRBV6-3 and TRBJ1-4; D is undetermined. CDR1 is MNHEY and CDR2 is SVGEGT in the germline V gene. Trimming removed 2 bases from V and 7 bases from J, with 23 bases in between. This CDR3 is 18 amino acids long. DNA for the CDR3: TGTGCCAGCAGTTACCGCCCGGGCATCATACCGTTTGGTGAAAAACTGTTTTTT. Its translation is CASSYRPGIIPFGEKLFF.

V and J are TRBV11-3 and TRBJ2-1, with 13 nucleotides matching TRBD2. V lost 5 bases, J lost 7 bases, and 8 bases stayed unmatched. Per the germline V gene, CDR1 is SGHNT and CDR2 is YENEEA. The CDR3 sequence is 16 residues long. The CDR3 DNA follows: TGTGCCAGCAGCCCGGGACTAGCGGGACTTACAAATGAGCAGTTCTTC. Encoded protein: CASSPGLAGLTNEQFF.

The table lists this clonotype with many counts. V gene TRBV6-2 or TRBV6-3 combines with J gene TRBJ2-1; D could derive from TRBD1 or TRBD2 (5 bases each). V was trimmed by 1 base and J by 7 bases, leaving 8 bases between them. Germline V CDR1 and CDR2: MNHEY, SVGEGT. This CDR3 is built from 13 residues. The CDR3 DNA reads TGTGCCAGCAGTTACTTGAGGGGTAATGAGCAGTTCTTC. Its protein is CASSYLRGNEQFF.

In this sample, this clonotype turned up many times. V and J are TRBV20-1 and TRBJ1-2; D not resolved. CDR3 length: 11 residues. Germline values: CDR1 DFQATT, CDR2 SNEGSKA (reference sequence). V shed 3 bases and J shed 6 bases, with 8 bases lying between them. The CDR3 region is CSASFRDGYTF. In DNA form, the CDR3 reads TGCAGTGCTAGTTTCCGGGATGGCTACACCTTC.

The V and J genes are TRBV3-1 and TRBJ2-1; 9 bases are shared with TRBD1. The junction had 8 bases not matched to a gene; V was cut back by 0 bases and J by 11 bases. The CDR3 has 15 amino acids. The germline V gene encodes CDR1 LGHDT and CDR2 YNNKEL (reference sequence). The CDR3, as DNA: TGTGCCAGCAGCCAAGACCGGACAGGGGTTGGGAAGCAGTTCTTC. Translation gives CASSQDRTGVGKQFF.

This clonotype was seen only a few times. The V gene is TRBV5-4, the J gene TRBJ1-2, with a weak D call TRBD1 (5 bases). The germline V and J ends were trimmed by 0 bases and 8 bases, with 11 bases remaining between them. CDR3 length: 13 amino acids. Per the germline V gene, CDR1 is SGHNT and CDR2 is YYREEE (reference sequence). This CDR3 is CASSLGREMGYTF. DNA of the CDR3: TGTGCCAGCAGCTTGGGCAGGGAAATGGGCTACACCTTC.

Only a few counts were recorded for this clonotype. The V and J genes are TRBV5-1 and TRBJ2-5, with D possibly TRBD2 on 6 matching bases. The CDR3 totals 12 residues. Germline assignment: CDR1 SGHRS and CDR2 YFSETQ. Between the trimmed V and J ends, which lost 5 bases and 3 bases, there was a span of 8 bases. The CDR3 sequence is CASRPGEETQYF. DNA for the CDR3: TGCGCCAGCAGGCCGGGGGAAGAGACCCAGTACTTC.

The sample holds a few counts of this clonotype. The genes are TRBV18 and TRBJ2-5; D remains unclear. Looked up from germline, CDR1 is KGHSH and CDR2 is LQKENI. CDR3 size: 13 residues. The V end was cut by 4 bases, the J end by 3 bases, with 9 bases between. Here the CDR3 reads CASSLPVEETQYF. Here the CDR3 DNA reads TGTGCCAGCTCACTGCCAGTAGAAGAGACCCAGTACTTC.

CDR3 nucleotide sequence: TGTGCCAGCAGCCAGCCTCCGGGACTAGCGGGAGTGACAGATACGCAGTATTTT. As protein: CASSQPPGLAGVTDTQYF. The rearrangement links TRBV4-2 to TRBJ2-3, with TRBD2 identical over 14 bases. The V segment lost 3 bases and the J segment 3 bases; nucleotides outside the gene matches: 8. The CDR3 covers 18 residues. In germline, CDR1 is LGHNA, CDR2 YNFKEQ.

This clonotype has a handful of counts. The chain is built from TRBV5-1 and TRBJ2-3; TRBD2 matches at 13 bases. Germline trimming cut 4 bases from V and 9 bases from J; bases unmatched to any gene: 11. Germline loops: CDR1 SGHRS, CDR2 YFSETQ. This CDR3 spans 16 amino acids. CDR3 nucleotides: TGCGCCAGCAGCGTGACTAGCGGGAGGAGGCGGAACACGCAGTATTTT. Its protein product is CASSVTSGRRRNTQYF.

The V and J genes are TRBV29-1 and TRBJ2-7; D remains unclear. CDR3 length: 13 amino acids. Germline V gene sequence: CDR1 SQVTM, CDR2 ANQGSEA. V was pared by 4 bases and J by 2 bases, with 12 bases between. Written as DNA, the CDR3 is TGCAGCGTTGCAAAGACTTCGGCCTACGAGCAGTACTTC. Protein: CSVAKTSAYEQYF.

V gene TRBV5-1 combines with J gene TRBJ2-1; 13 bases line up with TRBD2. This CDR3 comprises 16 residues. After removal of 4 bases from V and 5 bases from J, the junction contained 6 bases not matched to a gene. From germline, CDR1 is SGHRS and CDR2 YFSETQ. For the CDR3, the DNA is TGCGCCAGCAGCCGTACCGGGACTAGCGGGAACAATGAGCAGTTCTTC. It specifies CASSRTGTSGNNEQFF.

A few counts support this clonotype. V and J are TRBV20-1 and TRBJ2-5; D uncertain. Germline CDR1 reads DFQATT; CDR2 reads SNEGSKA (reference sequence). V was pared by 6 bases and J by 5 bases, with 16 bases between. The CDR3 length is 13 residues. CDR3: CSAPEPMRETQYF. Written as DNA, the CDR3 is TGCAGTGCCCCAGAACCAATGAGGGAGACCCAGTACTTC.

This clonotype was counted between two and nine times. This chain joins TRBV7-8 and TRBJ2-7, with 7 bases aligning to TRBD2. Losses at the gene ends were 6 bases for V and 5 bases for J; bases not matched to a gene: 13. CDR1 is SGHVS, CDR2 FQNEAQ, per germline. This CDR3 is built from 15 residues. The CDR3 nucleotides are TGTGCCAGCAGTGGCCAGAATAGCGGGTGGGACGAGCAGTACTTC. This sequence encodes CASSGQNSGWDEQYF.